This TCR beta chain appears in the sequencing data of a study of T-cell memory formation after mild COVID-19. Regarding the study as a whole: Certain responding clones were present in pre-infection memory, suggesting participation of cross-reactive memory.

In TCRdb, the 5' RACE reads were re-called with MiXCR into one record per CDR3 protein. The repertoire holds fewer than 150,000 distinct CDR3 sequences, approximately 5.9% seen once, with about 2.2% in the top ten. In this sample, this clonotype is medium-sized. As yet, its antigen is unknown. The sequencing sample was made of PBMCs or a T cell subset sorted from them (not recorded which). The TCR was taken from an adult woman who had mild COVID-19 (a few samples of this study predate the infection). Cell type and time point are not known.

The CDR3 is CASSLGKNTEAFF. Written as DNA, the CDR3 is TGTGCCAGCAGTTTAGGTAAAAACACTGAAGCTTTCTTT. The V gene is TRBV12-3 or TRBV12-4, the J gene TRBJ1-1; D is unresolved. The CDR3 extends over 13 amino acids. The ends were cut back, 1 base at V and 2 bases at J, with 5 bases in the middle.